Listed here are 10 T cell receptor beta chains from one sample, sequenced in a study of cytomegalovirus exposure and HLA in healthy donors. Primers: 60 Vbeta forward and 13 Jbeta reverse. Sequencing was performed with immunoSEQ multiplex PCR; in TCRdb, only in-frame clones are kept and a portion is missing. The repertoire has about 76,000 clones, under 80% of them found once; the top ten carry 4.9%. The sequenced sample consisted of PBMCs. These receptors came from a man aged 55-75 years in good health and CMV-seropositive.

The V gene is TRBV30, the J gene TRBJ2-1, with 7 nucleotides matching TRBD2. Trimming cost V 5 bases and J 7 bases; bases outside gene matches: 14. Germline lookup yields CDR1 GTSNPN and CDR2 SVGIG (reference sequence). The CDR3 has 15 residues. DNA for the CDR3: TGTGCCTGGGCTAGAGGACTAGTGTCGGAAAATGAGCAGTTCTTC. Amino acid sequence: CAWARGLVSENEQFF. Using reference TRBV30 and TRBJ2-1 for the parts outside the CDR3, the full variable domain is SQTIHQWPATLVQPVGSPLSLECTVEGTSNPNLYWYRQAAGRGLQLLFYSVGIGQISSEVPQNLSASRPQDRQFILSSKKLLLSDSGFYLCAWARGLVSENEQFFGPGTRLTVL.

This chain links TRBV4-2 with TRBJ2-7, with D perhaps matching TRBD1 (5 bases). This CDR3 spans 13 amino acids. Trimming left V 8 bases short and J 6 bases short, with 17 bases between. The germline V gene encodes CDR1 LGHNA and CDR2 YNFKEQ. The CDR3 here is CASSGPGHTEQYF. In DNA, the CDR3 is TGTGCCAGCTCGGGTCCAGGACACACCGAGCAGTACTTC.

This rearrangement joins TRBV13 to TRBJ2-5; 11 bases line up with TRBD2. With the DNA end fitting TRBJ2-7 better, the J assignment may be wrong. Germline V gives CDR1 PRHDT, CDR2 FYEKMQ (reference sequence). The CDR3 sequence is 15 residues long. The CDR3 spells CASSPMASGGNEQYF. CDR3 coding DNA: TGTGCCAGCAGCCCCATGGCTAGCGGGGGGAACGAGCAGTACTTC.

V gene TRBV4-1 combines with J gene TRBJ2-1; no definite D call. V was pared by 1 base and J by 2 bases, with 12 bases between. CDR3 length equals 16 residues. Looked up from germline, CDR1 is MGHRA and CDR2 is YSYEKL. This CDR3 reads CASSQVDMITYNEQFF. DNA for the CDR3: TGCGCCAGCAGCCAAGTAGATATGATCACCTACAATGAGCAGTTCTTC.

The V gene is TRBV5-1, the J gene TRBJ2-3; TRBD1 might be the D (6 bases). Germline CDR1 SGHRS, CDR2 YFSETQ. The CDR3 totals 15 residues. Between the trimmed V and J ends, which lost 0 bases and 0 bases, there was a span of 8 bases. This CDR3 reads CASSLGGQSTDTQYF. The CDR3 nucleotides are TGCGCCAGCAGCTTGGGAGGACAGAGCACAGATACGCAGTATTTT.

The chain couples TRBV28 to TRBJ1-2, with 9 bases identical to TRBD1. Trimming at V came to 5 bases and at J to 13 bases, leaving 17 bases not matched to a gene. This CDR3 is built from 15 residues. The germline CDR1 and CDR2 sequences are MDHEN and SYDVKM. CDR3 amino acids: CASSPPSGTGSPCTF. CDR3 coding DNA: TGTGCCAGCAGTCCCCCCTCCGGGACAGGGTCCCCTTGCACCTTC.

V usage is TRBV29-1 and J usage is TRBJ2-7; TRBD2 aligns across 9 bases. The CDR3 has 15 residues. After removal of 4 bases from V and 6 bases from J, the junction contained 13 bases not matched to a gene. Germline V gene sequence: CDR1 SQVTM, CDR2 ANQGSEA. Here the CDR3 DNA reads TGCAGCGTTGTGGGGTTGGCGGGAGGGCCATCCGAGCAGTACTTC. It specifies CSVVGLAGGPSEQYF.

The chain links TRBV7-9 to TRBJ1-1; the D is unclear. Germline V gene lookup returns CDR1 SEHNR and CDR2 FQNEAQ (reference sequence). Trimming took off 5 bases at V and 5 bases at J, with 12 bases between the two ends. This CDR3 is 13 amino acids long. The CDR3 bases are TGTGCCAGCAGCCTTTTGACGGGGACTGAAGCTTTCTTT. Encoded protein: CASSLLTGTEAFF.

The chain carries TRBV5-1 and TRBJ1-2; TRBD1 matches 7 bases. CDR1 and CDR2 (germline): SGHRS, YFSETQ. The CDR3 is 14 amino acids. Unmatched junction bases numbered 4, after V lost 0 bases and J lost 5 bases. CDR3 bases: TGCGCCAGCAGCTTGGGACAGGGCGTTTATGGCTACACCTTC. Encoded protein: CASSLGQGVYGYTF.

V is TRBV19 and J is TRBJ1-4; D not certain. The germline V gene has CDR1 LNHDA and CDR2 SQIVND (reference sequence). Trimming took off 8 bases at V and 4 bases at J, with 11 bases between the two ends. The CDR3 runs to 13 residues. CDR3 sequence reads: CASHRTYNEKLFF. The CDR3 DNA reads as TGTGCCAGTCACCGGACTTATAATGAAAAACTGTTTTTT.